Following are 19 T cell receptor beta chains from one sample sequenced in a study of CD8+ T cells in alopecia areata. RNA extraction was followed by reverse transcription into cDNA, which acted as the sequencing template. Measured with immunoSEQ multiplex PCR; TCRdb has only the in-frame clones, and not every one. The repertoire holds more than 200,000 clones, with about two thirds as singletons. Sequenced here: CD4+ T cells sorted from blood, sampled at week 0. These receptors were obtained from a human donor with alopecia areata.

This clone was recorded once. The chain uses TRBV27 and TRBJ2-7, with 8 positions matching TRBD1. The CDR3 spans 16 residues. J was trimmed by 2 bases and V by 2 bases; bases with no gene match: 8. Germline assignment: CDR1 MNHEY and CDR2 SMNVEV (reference sequence). CDR3 bases: TGTGCCAGCAGTTTACGAGACAGGGGTGGCCCCTACGAGCAGTACTTC. Translation: CASSLRDRGGPYEQYF.

The chain is built from TRBV11-2 and TRBJ1-5; maybe TRBD1 (5 bases). This CDR3 is 13 amino acids long. The germline V gene has CDR1 SGHAT and CDR2 FQNNGV. The ends were cut back, 5 bases at V and 6 bases at J, with 11 bases in the middle. The chain's CDR3 is CASSPQGGQPQHF. The DNA of the CDR3 is TGTGCCAGCAGCCCCCAGGGAGGTCAGCCCCAGCATTTT.

The rearrangement uses TRBV19 and TRBJ2-1, with D maybe TRBD1 (5 bases). Looked up from germline, CDR1 is LNHDA and CDR2 is SQIVND (reference sequence). The V end lost 10 bases, the J end lost 8 bases, and 24 bases lay between the germline ends. The CDR3 contains 15 residues. The CDR3 coding sequence is TGTGCCATAGGACCGATAGGGGCCTCCCGCTATGAGCAGTTCTTC. This translates into CAIGPIGASRYEQFF.

This chain uses TRBV25-1 with TRBJ1-6; D ambiguous. This CDR3 region has 13 residues. Trimming pared 1 base from V and 7 bases from J, leaving 5 bases between. CDR1 and CDR2 from the germline V gene are MGHDK and SYGVNS. The DNA of the CDR3 is TGTGCCAGCAGTGAATTTGGGAATTCACCCCTCCACTTT. Protein product: CASSEFGNSPLHF. Full variable domain (outside the CDR3, taken from reference TRBV25-1 and TRBJ1-6): EADIYQTPRYLVIGTGKKITLECSQTMGHDKMYWYQQDPGMELHLIHYSYGVNSTEKGDLSSESTVSRIRTEHFPLTLESARPSHTSQYLCASSEFGNSPLHFGNGTRLTVT.

This chain uses TRBV5-1 with TRBJ2-2; D could derive from TRBD1 or TRBD2 (6 bases each). Germline V gene lookup returns CDR1 SGHRS and CDR2 YFSETQ. V was trimmed by 10 bases and J by 0 bases, leaving 16 bases between them. The CDR3 is 15 residues long. In nucleotides, the CDR3 is TGCGCCCCAACAGGAGGGGGATCGAACACCGGGGAGCTGTTTTTT. It yields the protein CAPTGGGSNTGELFF.

The rearrangement uses TRBV2 and TRBJ1-1; TRBD1 agrees at 8 bases. The CDR3 has 14 residues. Germline V gene sequence: CDR1 SNHLY, CDR2 FYNNEI. The trim removed 4 bases at V and 6 bases at J, leaving 7 bases unmatched. CDR3 protein: CASSVAGGESEAFF. CDR3 DNA sequence: TGTGCCAGCAGTGTAGCAGGGGGCGAGTCTGAAGCTTTCTTT.

V usage is TRBV29-1 and J usage is TRBJ1-2; D may be TRBD1 (5 bases). There are 13 residues in the CDR3. Germline V gene data show CDR1 as SQVTM and CDR2 as ANQGSEA. The V gene lost 3 bases and the J gene lost 6 bases, with 14 bases spanning the gap. CDR3 coding DNA: TGCAGCGTTGATAGGGGTATATGGAATGGCTACACCTTC. Protein product: CSVDRGIWNGYTF.

This chain links TRBV6-1 with TRBJ2-5; TRBD2 agrees at 7 bases. Losses at the gene ends were 4 bases for V and 0 bases for J; bases not matched to a gene: 8. Looked up from germline, CDR1 is MNHNS and CDR2 is SASEGT. The CDR3 loop spans 16 amino acids. The CDR3 nucleotides read TGTGCCAGCAGTGGACCCCCGGGAGGTCACCAAGAGACCCAGTACTTC. It translates to CASSGPPGGHQETQYF.

The chain uses TRBV7-6 and TRBJ1-6, with 8 bases matching TRBD1. The trim removed 2 bases at V and 7 bases at J, leaving 13 bases unmatched. There are 18 residues in the CDR3. The germline CDR1 and CDR2 sequences are SGHVS and FNYEAQ. The CDR3 loop is CASSLIAGGTGSNSPLHF. CDR3 DNA sequence: TGTGCCAGCAGCTTAATTGCTGGCGGGACAGGATCAAATTCACCCCTCCACTTT.

The chain combines TRBV25-1 with TRBJ2-7; 9 bases line up with TRBD1. Germline V CDR1 and CDR2: MGHDK, SYGVNS. This CDR3 region has 15 residues. J lost 7 bases, V lost 3 bases, and 10 bases had no gene match. CDR3 sequence reads: CASSDRTGAYGEQYF. The CDR3 DNA reads TGTGCCAGCAGTGACCGGACAGGGGCCTACGGGGAGCAGTACTTC.

J is TRBJ2-3 and V is TRBV29-1; 9 bases align to TRBD2. The trim removed 4 bases at V and 1 base at J, leaving 6 bases unmatched. Per germline, CDR1 SQVTM and CDR2 ANQGSEA. This CDR3 spans 15 amino acids. CDR3 sequence: CSVGSLAGRTDTQYF. In DNA form, the CDR3 reads TGCAGCGTTGGAAGTCTAGCGGGGCGCACAGATACGCAGTATTTT.

This clone occurred a few times. The CDR3 spells CASSSWGETQYF. The CDR3 nucleotides read TGTGCCAGCAGTTCCTGGGGAGAGACCCAGTACTTC. The J gene is TRBJ2-5, the V gene TRBV2; no clear D. The CDR3 sequence is 12 residues long. Looked up from germline, CDR1 is SNHLY and CDR2 is FYNNEI. V shed 5 bases and J shed 4 bases, with 8 bases lying between them. The whole variable domain, filled in from reference TRBV2 and TRBJ2-5, reads EPEVTQTPSHQVTQMGQEVILRCVPISNHLYFYWYRQILGQKVEFLVSFYNNEISEKSEIFDDQFSVERPDGSNFTLKIRSTKLEDSAMYFCASSSWGETQYFGPGTRLLVL.

V usage is TRBV30 and J usage is TRBJ1-1; D is unclear. V was cut by 3 bases and J by 1 base, with 9 bases left in between. Germline V CDR1 and CDR2: GTSNPN, SVGIG (reference sequence). This CDR3 contains 13 residues. The CDR3 sequence: CAWSTTQNTEAFF. The CDR3 DNA is TGTGCCTGGAGCACAACTCAGAACACTGAAGCTTTCTTT.

This clone came up a few times. This sequence joins TRBV29-1 and TRBJ2-5, with TRBD1 matching over 11 bases. The germline CDR1 and CDR2 sequences are SQVTM and ANQGSEA. V gave up 6 bases and J gave up 4 bases; unmatched junction bases: 4. The CDR3 is 13 amino acids. CDR3 sequence reads: CSVGQGAGETQYF. The CDR3, as DNA: TGCAGCGTCGGACAGGGGGCAGGAGAGACCCAGTACTTC.

This chain connects TRBV7-2 to TRBJ2-5, with D hard to call. Germline V CDR1 and CDR2: SGHTA, FQGNSA. This CDR3 has 16 residues. The V end was cut by 1 base, the J end by 0 bases, with 12 bases between. The CDR3 loop is CASSLVRTQYQETQYF. The CDR3 DNA sequence: TGTGCCAGCAGCTTAGTTAGGACCCAGTACCAAGAGACCCAGTACTTC.

This clone is a singleton in its sample. The chain is built from TRBV5-1 and TRBJ1-2; 7 bases map to TRBD1. The CDR3 totals 14 residues. CDR1 is SGHRS and CDR2 is YFSETQ in the germline V gene. After removal of 3 bases from V and 8 bases from J, the junction contained 10 bases not matched to a gene. CDR3 sequence (DNA): TGCGCCAGCAGCTCCCAGAGGGGGCCTGAGGGCTACACCTTC. Its protein product is CASSSQRGPEGYTF.

Concerning this clone: Different DNA sequences within this sample yield the same CDR3. The chain combines TRBV7-9 with TRBJ1-1, with D possibly TRBD1 on 5 matching bases. From germline, CDR1 is SEHNR and CDR2 FQNEAQ (reference sequence). The germline V and J ends were trimmed by 3 bases and 2 bases, with 7 bases remaining between them. The CDR3 runs 13 residues. Here the CDR3 reads CASSFGGNTEAFF. CDR3 nucleotide sequence: TGTGCCAGCAGCTTCGGGGGTAACACTGAAGCTTTCTTT.

Concerning this clone: Other DNA variants within this sample encode the same CDR3. V gene TRBV5-1 combines with J gene TRBJ1-2, with 10 bases aligning to TRBD1. This CDR3 is 14 amino acids long. The germline V gene encodes CDR1 SGHRS and CDR2 YFSETQ. V dropped 4 bases and J dropped 2; count of bases not matched to a gene: 2. CDR3 residues: CASSPGQGNYGYTF. Here the CDR3 DNA reads TGCGCCAGCAGCCCGGGACAGGGGAACTATGGCTACACCTTC.

This clone was counted a few times. The chain is built from TRBV6-1 and TRBJ1-2, with 7 bases fitting TRBD1. This CDR3 is 17 amino acids long. J lost 2 bases, V lost 2 bases, and 11 bases had no gene match. The germline gives CDR1 MNHNS, CDR2 SASEGT. The CDR3 bases are TGTGCCAGCAGTGAAAGGGTCCGGGACAGCGTGAACTATGGCTACACCTTC. This codes for CASSERVRDSVNYGYTF.